This passage covers 29 T cell receptor beta chains from one sample sequenced in a study of blood T cell repertoires in COVID-19. The assay was immunoSEQ multiplex PCR, and TCRdb's table has in-frame clones only and misses some. The sample shows fewer than 300,000 clones, about 80% of them seen only once. The specimen was peripheral blood. These receptor sequences come from a woman over 75 with acute or convalescent COVID-19.

The rearrangement links TRBV5-1 to TRBJ2-7; no clear D gene. Trimming removed 5 bases at V and 0 bases at J, with 18 bases between. The germline CDR1 and CDR2 sequences are SGHRS and YFSETQ. The length of the CDR3 is 16 residues. DNA of the CDR3: TGCGCCAGCAGGCCGACCGGCGGCGTGAGCTCCTACGAGCAGTACTTC. Amino acids: CASRPTGGVSSYEQYF.

This clone turned up a few times. The chain has TRBV18 and TRBJ1-4; 7 bases fit TRBD1. The junction had 1 base not matched to a gene; V was cut back by 1 base and J by 2 bases. The V gene's germline CDR1 is KGHSH and CDR2 LQKENI. The CDR3 totals 15 residues. The chain's CDR3 is CASSPQTGTNEKLFF. CDR3 bases: TGTGCCAGCTCACCACAGACAGGGACTAATGAAAAACTGTTTTTT.

The chain has TRBV5-4 and TRBJ2-1, with a weak D call TRBD2 (7 bases). Trimming pared 4 bases from V and 6 bases from J, leaving 23 bases between. The CDR3 is 17 amino acids. CDR1 is SGHNT, CDR2 YYREEE, per germline (reference sequence). The CDR3 here is CASSHSRLTRGANEQFF. CDR3 DNA: TGTGCCAGCAGCCACAGCCGATTGACCCGGGGGGCCAATGAGCAGTTCTTC.

This clone occurred once. The gene calls are TRBV18 and TRBJ2-7; perhaps TRBD2 as D (5 bases). V was pared by 6 bases and J by 2 bases, with 14 bases between. Germline V gene sequence: CDR1 KGHSH, CDR2 LQKENI. This CDR3 is 14 amino acids long. The DNA of the CDR3 is TGTGCCAGCTCGGTGGGAGTAGGACCCTACGAGCAGTACTTC. The encoded protein is CASSVGVGPYEQYF.

The table lists this clone with a few counts. J is TRBJ1-6 and V is TRBV19; the D gene is possibly TRBD1 (5 bases). CDR1 is LNHDA, CDR2 SQIVND, per germline (reference sequence). Trimming pared 3 bases from V and 10 bases from J, leaving 19 bases between. The CDR3 has 16 amino acids. The CDR3 sequence is CASSITMGRAGSPLHF. CDR3 nucleotides: TGTGCCAGTAGTATCACGATGGGCAGGGCAGGGTCACCCCTCCACTTT.

The chain joins TRBV2 to TRBJ2-5; 14 bases match TRBD2. With V trimmed by 9 bases and J by 5 bases, 8 bases remained unmatched. Germline V gives CDR1 SNHLY, CDR2 FYNNEI. The CDR3 spans 15 residues. CDR3 sequence: CARQGRTSGGETQYF. CDR3 in DNA: TGTGCCAGACAAGGTCGGACTAGCGGGGGGGAGACCCAGTACTTC.

This clone was counted between two and nine times. The chain links TRBV11-2 to TRBJ2-7, with D unclear. V was shortened by 1 base and J by 2 bases, with 6 bases between the two germline ends. The CDR3 contains 13 residues. Germline V gene lookup returns CDR1 SGHAT and CDR2 FQNNGV. Here the CDR3 DNA reads TGTGCCAGCAGCTTAGTCCCCACCTACGAGCAGTACTTC. Translation gives CASSLVPTYEQYF.

This clone was seen a few times. The chain couples TRBV4-1 to TRBJ1-2; 7 bases are a match to TRBD1. Germline CDR1 and CDR2: MGHRA and YSYEKL. V was pared by 2 bases and J by 4 bases, with 7 bases of the junction left unmatched. The CDR3 is made up of 15 amino acids. CDR3 protein: CASSQPRQGIYGYTF. The CDR3 nucleotides read TGCGCCAGCAGCCAACCCCGACAGGGAATCTATGGCTACACCTTC.

The chain has TRBV4-1 and TRBJ2-3; unclear D gene. There are 16 residues in the CDR3. Germline CDR1 is MGHRA and CDR2 is YSYEKL. The V gene lost 0 bases and the J gene lost 0 bases, with 10 bases spanning the gap. Here the CDR3 reads CASSQEGLPSTDTQYF. As DNA, the CDR3 is TGCGCCAGCAGCCAAGAGGGCCTCCCTAGCACAGATACGCAGTATTTT.

The V gene is TRBV6-5, the J gene TRBJ2-4, with a possible D match to TRBD2 (6 bases). The germline V gene encodes CDR1 MNHEY and CDR2 SVGAGI. V lost 4 bases and J 2 bases, leaving 12 bases between the germline ends. This CDR3 region has 15 residues. CDR3 amino acids: CASSLSGRTKNIQYF. CDR3 in DNA: TGTGCCAGCAGTTTATCAGGGAGGACCAAAAACATTCAGTACTTC.

The V and J genes are TRBV6-4 and TRBJ2-7, with TRBD1 as a possible D gene (6 bases). Trimming removed 0 bases at V and 2 bases at J, with 11 bases between. Germline V gives CDR1 MRHNA, CDR2 SNTAGT. The CDR3 is made up of 15 amino acids. The CDR3 nucleotides read TGTGCCAGCAGTGACTCGGAGGACAGACCCTACGAGCAGTACTTC. The encoded protein is CASSDSEDRPYEQYF.

This clone showed up just once. This chain uses TRBV7-2 with TRBJ2-3; TRBD1 matches 7 bases. The germline V gene encodes CDR1 SGHTA and CDR2 FQGNSA. The CDR3 extends over 14 amino acids. V lost 5 bases to trimming and J lost 2 bases; unmatched junction nucleotides: 4. The CDR3 reads CASSRDSATDTQYF. In nucleotides, the CDR3 is TGTGCCAGCAGCCGGGACAGTGCCACAGATACGCAGTATTTT.

This chain links TRBV4-1 with TRBJ2-3; 9 bases fit TRBD2. Trimming cost V 0 bases and J 2 bases; bases outside gene matches: 6. The CDR3 totals 17 residues. Germline loops: CDR1 MGHRA, CDR2 YSYEKL. The chain's CDR3 is CASSQDQTSGLTDTQYF. The CDR3 bases are TGCGCCAGCAGCCAAGACCAGACTAGCGGACTCACAGATACGCAGTATTTT.

The chain combines TRBV6-5 with TRBJ2-5, with 8 bases lining up with TRBD2. The CDR3 runs to 12 residues. The junction had 4 bases not matched to a gene; V was cut back by 8 bases and J by 5 bases. CDR1 and CDR2 from the germline V gene are MNHEY and SVGAGI. CDR3 loop: CASREGRETQYF. The DNA for the CDR3 is TGTGCCAGCCGGGAGGGGAGGGAGACCCAGTACTTC.

The chain uses TRBV3-1 (or the pseudogene TRBV3-2) and TRBJ2-2; maybe TRBD2 (6 bases). Germline V lookup: CDR1 LGHDT, CDR2 YNNKEL (reference sequence). CDR3 length: 13 residues. Trimming cost V 4 bases and J 4 bases, with 7 bases left between them. CDR3 residues: CASSPGVTGELFF. CDR3 in DNA: TGTGCCAGCAGCCCGGGGGTCACCGGGGAGCTGTTTTTT.

This chain joins TRBV19 and TRBJ2-5; 7 bases agree with TRBD1. The CDR3 is made up of 16 amino acids. Trimming took 3 bases from V and 5 from J; bases not matched to a gene: 12. In germline, CDR1 is LNHDA, CDR2 SQIVND (reference sequence). The CDR3 DNA reads as TGTGCCAGTAGTATCGGGGCAGGGGGTCGTCTGGAGACCCAGTACTTC. Translation: CASSIGAGGRLETQYF. Full variable domain (missing parts from reference TRBV19 and TRBJ2-5): DGGITQSPKYLFRKEGQNVTLSCEQNLNHDAMYWYRQDPGQGLRLIYYSQIVNDFQKGDIAEGYSVSREKKESFPLTVTSAQKNPTAFYLCASSIGAGGRLETQYFGPGTRLLVL.

The CDR3 protein is CASSLAPGQGANSGANVLTF. DNA of the CDR3: TGCGCCAGCAGCTTGGCCCCGGGACAGGGGGCGAACTCTGGGGCCAACGTCCTGACTTTC. The chain recombines TRBV5-1 with TRBJ2-6, with 12 bases aligning to TRBD1. The germline V gene has CDR1 SGHRS and CDR2 YFSETQ. CDR3 length: 20 amino acids. V trimming: 0 bases; J trimming: 0 bases; junction bases outside the gene matches: 7.

The chain carries TRBV9 and TRBJ1-2, with a tentative D call TRBD1 (5 bases). V gave up 4 bases and J gave up 2 bases, with 15 bases separating them. The CDR3 spans 15 residues. Germline CDR1 reads SGDLS; CDR2 reads YYNGEE. For the CDR3, the DNA is TGTGCCAGCAGCCCACAGATGACAGCCAACTATGGCTACACCTTC. Its protein is CASSPQMTANYGYTF.

The chain recombines TRBV3-1 (or the pseudogene TRBV3-2) with TRBJ1-2, with D unresolved. The V end lost 2 bases, the J end lost 3 bases, and 7 bases lay between the germline ends. CDR3 length: 13 amino acids. CDR1 is LGHDT and CDR2 is YNNKEL in the germline V gene (reference sequence). CDR3: CASSQTQDYGYTF. The CDR3 DNA follows: TGTGCCAGCAGCCAAACCCAGGACTATGGCTACACCTTC.

The chain has TRBV6-5 and TRBJ1-4; 9 positions match TRBD1. Per germline, CDR1 MNHEY and CDR2 SVGAGI. The CDR3 sequence is 15 residues long. Trimming removed 6 bases from V and 7 bases from J; junction bases left unmatched: 9. The CDR3 is CASRLLQGALEKLFF. The DNA for the CDR3 is TGTGCCAGCAGACTTCTACAGGGGGCTCTTGAAAAACTGTTTTTT.

The V and J genes are TRBV29-1 and TRBJ1-1; D might be TRBD1 (5 bases). Germline V lookup: CDR1 SQVTM, CDR2 ANQGSEA. The CDR3 sequence is 13 residues long. V lost 6 bases to trimming and J lost 2 bases, with 13 bases between them. The CDR3, as DNA: TGCAGCGTCGATACAGGAATCAACACTGAAGCTTTCTTT. The encoded protein is CSVDTGINTEAFF.

Here the CDR3 reads CASSVERLAGVTGELFF. In DNA, the CDR3 is TGTGCCAGCAGCGTAGAGCGGCTAGCGGGGGTGACCGGGGAGCTGTTTTTT. The chain is built from TRBV9 and TRBJ2-2, with TRBD2 identical over 10 bases. Unmatched junction bases numbered 7, after V lost 0 bases and J lost 5 bases. The CDR3 totals 17 residues. The germline gives CDR1 SGDLS, CDR2 YYNGEE.

The chain is built from TRBV30 and TRBJ2-4; D uncertain. CDR3 length: 14 amino acids. V dropped 1 base and J dropped 0 bases, with 7 bases sitting between them. Germline lookup yields CDR1 GTSNPN and CDR2 SVGIG (reference sequence). The CDR3 DNA sequence: TGTGCCTGGAGTGGAGATCTAGCCAAAAACATTCAGTACTTC. This encodes CAWSGDLAKNIQYF.

The chain recombines TRBV19 with TRBJ2-7; weak D call: TRBD1 (6 bases). This CDR3 has 15 amino acids. In germline, CDR1 is LNHDA, CDR2 SQIVND (reference sequence). Trimming removed 9 bases from V and 4 bases from J, with 22 bases in between. CDR3: CARKEDRTLPYEQYF. DNA of the CDR3: TGTGCCAGGAAGGAGGACAGAACCCTTCCGTACGAGCAGTACTTC. Full variable domain (rest looked up from reference TRBV19 and TRBJ2-7): DGGITQSPKYLFRKEGQNVTLSCEQNLNHDAMYWYRQDPGQGLRLIYYSQIVNDFQKGDIAEGYSVSREKKESFPLTVTSAQKNPTAFYLCARKEDRTLPYEQYFGPGTRLTVT.

The chain couples TRBV7-9 to TRBJ2-1; 9 nucleotides line up with TRBD2. Germline values: CDR1 SEHNR, CDR2 FQNEAQ (reference sequence). Unmatched junction bases numbered 5, after V lost 7 bases and J lost 4 bases. The CDR3 contains 14 residues. The CDR3 loop is CASKAGGRYNEQFF. CDR3 DNA sequence: TGTGCCAGCAAAGCGGGAGGAAGGTACAATGAGCAGTTCTTC. Full variable domain (outside the CDR3, taken from reference TRBV7-9 and TRBJ2-1): DTGVSQNPRHKITKRGQNVTFRCDPISEHNRLYWYRQTLGQGPEFLTYFQNEAQLEKSRLLSDRFSAERPKGSFSTLEIQRTEQGDSAMYLCASKAGGRYNEQFFGPGTRLTVL.

This chain connects TRBV7-9 to TRBJ2-1, with D maybe TRBD1 (6 bases). From germline, CDR1 is SEHNR and CDR2 FQNEAQ (reference sequence). CDR3 size: 14 residues. V was cut by 4 bases and J by 5 bases, with 12 bases left in between. CDR3 in DNA: TGTGCCAGCAGCTCCGGGACATGGAACAATGAGCAGTTCTTC. As protein: CASSSGTWNNEQFF.

Only a few counts were recorded for this clone. This chain connects TRBV10-1 to TRBJ2-5, with 10 bases that match TRBD2. V gave up 3 bases and J gave up 4 bases; unmatched junction bases: 5. Germline CDR1 is WNHNN and CDR2 is SYGVQD (reference sequence). The CDR3 totals 15 residues. CDR3 residues: CASSDRAGGVETQYF. The CDR3 bases are TGCGCCAGCAGTGATCGAGCGGGAGGGGTAGAGACCCAGTACTTC.

The chain recombines TRBV6-1 with TRBJ1-5; D is unclear. V shed 0 bases and J shed 9 bases, with 12 bases lying between them. Germline V gene sequence: CDR1 MNHNS, CDR2 SASEGT. This CDR3 contains 14 residues. DNA of the CDR3: TGTGCCAGCAGTGAAGCGCGAGGTCCCCGGCCCCAGCATTTT. Protein: CASSEARGPRPQHF.

The count of this clone is one. V usage is TRBV6-1 and J usage is TRBJ1-1; D not resolved. This CDR3 spans 12 amino acids. Deletions cut 2 bases from V and 8 bases from J, with 9 bases between. Germline V CDR1 and CDR2: MNHNS, SASEGT. The CDR3 sequence is CASSESRVEAFF. The CDR3 region has the DNA TGTGCCAGCAGTGAATCCCGGGTCGAAGCTTTCTTT.